This T cell receptor (beta chain) was recorded in a study of vaccination and CD4 T cells after COVID-19. Whole-study context: Convalescent patients, SARS-CoV-2 positive by nasal swab PCR, comprised 9 or 10 mild cases and one severe case.

Described treatment: 10-day PBMC culture with coronavirus spike peptide pools or control peptides (ViraFEST assay). This CDR3 has 14 amino acids. Germline CDR1 and CDR2: SNHLY and FYNNEI. V shed 7 bases and J 4 bases; nucleotides not matched to a gene: 4. General study findings and limits: Looking at convalescent patients, 304 of their 307 vaccine-specific clones were spike mono-reactive. In median terms, SARS-CoV-2-reactive clonotypes went from approximately 21 to 40, a nonsignificant rise.

An Oncomine TCR Beta short-read assay was used to sequence the DNA from cultured CD4+ T cells. Cultured CD4+ T cells were the source of extracted genomic DNA. From the PCR reads, TCRdb called clonotypes with MiXCR, one entry per CDR3 protein. The sample carries more than 3,500 distinct CDR3 sequences, around 33% recorded once. On this clonotype itself: Its antigen is as yet unknown.

The TCR comes from a human donor who had recovered from COVID-19. J is TRBJ2-7 and V is TRBV2; 13 positions match TRBD2. The specimen comprised CD4+ T cells from blood, cultured in vitro, sampled after SARS-CoV-2 vaccination. The CDR3 loop is CASTSGLAGYEQYF. As DNA, the CDR3 is TGTGCCAGCACCTCGGGACTAGCGGGGTACGAGCAGTACTTC.